The 28 T cell receptor beta chains in this list originate from one sample, sequenced in a study of blood T cell repertoires in COVID-19. Profiling relied on immunoSEQ multiplex PCR, and the TCRdb table lists in-frame clones only, not all of them. The repertoire has some 140,000 clones, approximately 78% of them found once; the top ten carry approximately 1.8%. Sequencing used peripheral blood. All receptors derive from a man aged 80 or over with acute or convalescent COVID-19.

The sample holds a few counts of this clone. J is TRBJ2-1 and V is TRBV27; 11 nucleotides line up with TRBD2. Germline CDR1 is MNHEY and CDR2 is SMNVEV (reference sequence). CDR3 size: 14 residues. With 0 bases clipped from V and 15 bases from J, the junction kept 7 bases outside the gene matches. CDR3 loop: CASSLSGTSGILFF. The CDR3 region has the DNA TGTGCCAGCAGTTTATCGGGGACTAGCGGCATTTTGTTCTTC.

The chain uses TRBV15 and TRBJ2-5; 11 bases fit TRBD2. The V gene end was trimmed by 4 bases and the J gene end by 5 bases; junction bases not matched to a gene: 6. The CDR3 totals 15 residues. Germline CDR1 and CDR2: LNHNV and YYDKDF (reference sequence). The CDR3 here is CATSNSGGARETQYF. Here the CDR3 DNA reads TGTGCCACCAGCAATAGCGGGGGGGCCCGGGAGACCCAGTACTTC. Drawing the rest from reference TRBV15 and TRBJ2-5, the complete variable domain is DAMVIQNPRYQVTQFGKPVTLSCSQTLNHNVMYWYQQKSSQAPKLLFHYYDKDFNNEADTPDNFQSRRPNTSFCFLDIRSPGLGDTAMYLCATSNSGGARETQYFGPGTRLLVL.

This clone has just a few counts. V usage is TRBV11-2 and J usage is TRBJ2-2; D gene uncertain. The CDR3 covers 15 residues. V was clipped by 5 bases and J by 1 base, with 11 bases between them. Germline values: CDR1 SGHAT, CDR2 FQNNGV. This chain's CDR3 is CASSIPYRNTGELFF. CDR3 bases: TGTGCCAGCAGCATACCCTACCGGAACACCGGGGAGCTGTTTTTT. Combining the CDR3 with reference TRBV11-2 and TRBJ2-2 gives the whole variable domain EAGVAQSPRYKIIEKRQSVAFWCNPISGHATLYWYQQILGQGPKLLIQFQNNGVVDDSQLPKDRFSAERLKGVDSTLKIQPAKLEDSAVYLCASSIPYRNTGELFFGEGSRLTVL.

The chain combines TRBV5-1 with TRBJ2-3; TRBD2 aligns across 12 bases. V shed 0 bases and J 5 bases; nucleotides not matched to a gene: 4. Germline loops: CDR1 SGHRS, CDR2 YFSETQ. This CDR3 spans 16 amino acids. CDR3 DNA sequence: TGCGCCAGCAGCTTGGAACTAGCGGGGGGTATAGATACGCAGTATTTT. This sequence encodes CASSLELAGGIDTQYF.

This clone was seen just once. V is TRBV7-2 and J is TRBJ2-1, with TRBD1 matching 10 bases. The CDR3 spans 16 residues. CDR1 and CDR2 from the germline V gene are SGHTA and FQGNSA. Trimming removed 2 bases from V and 4 bases from J; junction bases left unmatched: 5. The CDR3 nucleotides read TGTGCCAGCAGCTTATTCGGGACAGGGGTGTACAATGAGCAGTTCTTC. It codes for CASSLFGTGVYNEQFF.

This sequence joins TRBV12-3 or TRBV12-4 and TRBJ2-2, with D possibly being TRBD2 (7 bases). Trimming left V 5 bases short and J 6 bases short, with 10 bases between. There are 13 residues in the CDR3. The CDR3 sequence: CASSREGAGELFF. The CDR3 DNA reads TGTGCCAGCAGTAGGGAGGGGGCCGGGGAGCTGTTTTTT.

This chain connects TRBV7-2 to TRBJ2-7; TRBD2 might be the D (5 bases). Trimming removed 1 base at V and 7 bases at J, with 14 bases between. This CDR3 spans 14 amino acids. CDR1 and CDR2 from the germline V gene are SGHTA and FQGNSA. The CDR3 loop reads CASSLGGLPGEQYV. The CDR3 DNA reads TGTGCCAGCAGCTTAGGAGGTCTGCCGGGGGAGCAGTACGTC.

This clone was recorded once. The gene calls are TRBV20-1 and TRBJ2-1; 11 positions agree with TRBD2. CDR1 DFQATT and CDR2 SNEGSKA come from the germline V gene (reference sequence). The CDR3 length is 18 residues. After removal of 4 bases from V and 12 bases from J, the junction contained 23 bases not matched to a gene. This CDR3 reads CSATDFSGGDPVAVGQFF. The CDR3 DNA reads TGCAGTGCTACTGACTTTAGCGGGGGGGATCCGGTCGCGGTAGGGCAGTTCTTC.

This clone was picked up one time. The chain uses TRBV28 and TRBJ1-2, with D perhaps TRBD1 (5 bases). V gave up 4 bases and J gave up 2 bases, with 26 bases separating them. The CDR3 is 19 amino acids. The V gene's germline CDR1 is MDHEN and CDR2 SYDVKM. The CDR3 is CASSSTLIKPRGENYGYTF. In nucleotides, the CDR3 is TGTGCCAGCAGTTCAACTCTTATTAAGCCACGGGGGGAGAACTATGGCTACACCTTC.

This clone was recorded a few times. This chain links TRBV5-6 with TRBJ1-2; possible D gene TRBD1, 6 bases. This CDR3 comprises 12 residues. V was pared by 4 bases and J by 4 bases, with 8 bases between. CDR1 SGHDT and CDR2 YYEEEE come from the germline V gene. Here the CDR3 reads CASSPGVYGYTF. CDR3 DNA: TGTGCCAGCAGCCCAGGGGTCTATGGCTACACCTTC.

V gene TRBV7-6 combines with J gene TRBJ2-1; D gene uncertain. Deletions cut 5 bases from V and 0 bases from J, with 17 bases between. The CDR3 totals 17 residues. CDR1 SGHVS and CDR2 FNYEAQ come from the germline V gene. CDR3 sequence: CASSPRSERSSYNEQFF. Written as DNA, the CDR3 is TGTGCCAGCAGCCCCCGTTCCGAACGGAGCTCCTACAATGAGCAGTTCTTC. Supplemented by reference TRBV7-6 and TRBJ2-1, the full variable domain reads GAGVSQSPRYKVTKRGQDVALRCDPISGHVSLYWYRQALGQGPEFLTYFNYEAQQDKSGLPNDRFSAERPEGSISTLTIQRTEQRDSAMYRCASSPRSERSSYNEQFFGPGTRLTVL.

This clone was seen a handful of times. The rearrangement joins TRBV7-9 to TRBJ1-5; TRBD1 aligns across 7 bases. Germline assignment: CDR1 SEHNR and CDR2 FQNEAQ (reference sequence). The CDR3 runs 15 residues. After removal of 0 bases from V and 7 bases from J, the junction contained 6 bases not matched to a gene. The chain's CDR3 is CASSLAGGAEQPQHF. CDR3 DNA sequence: TGTGCCAGCAGCTTAGCAGGGGGCGCGGAACAGCCCCAGCATTTT. Using reference TRBV7-9 and TRBJ1-5 for the parts outside the CDR3, the full variable domain is DTGVSQNPRHKITKRGQNVTFRCDPISEHNRLYWYRQTLGQGPEFLTYFQNEAQLEKSRLLSDRFSAERPKGSFSTLEIQRTEQGDSAMYLCASSLAGGAEQPQHFGDGTRLSIL.

The CDR3 coding sequence is TGTGCCAGCAGCTCCCGGGGGGCTACCTACGAGCAGTACTTC. Translating gives CASSSRGATYEQYF. The chain is built from TRBV7-9 and TRBJ2-7; tentative D call: TRBD2 (7 bases). The CDR3 has 14 residues. V dropped 4 bases and J dropped 2 bases, with 12 bases sitting between them. Germline V lookup: CDR1 SEHNR, CDR2 FQNEAQ (reference sequence). The complete variable domain, with remaining parts taken from reference TRBV7-9 and TRBJ2-7, reads DTGVSQNPRHKITKRGQNVTFRCDPISEHNRLYWYRQTLGQGPEFLTYFQNEAQLEKSRLLSDRFSAERPKGSFSTLEIQRTEQGDSAMYLCASSSRGATYEQYFGPGTRLTVT.

The CDR3 sequence: CASSKQVGGSQETQYF. In nucleotides, the CDR3 is TGTGCCAGCAGCAAACAGGTGGGGGGATCCCAAGAGACCCAGTACTTC. V is TRBV7-2 and J is TRBJ2-5, with D perhaps TRBD2 (6 bases). Per the germline V gene, CDR1 is SGHTA and CDR2 is FQGNSA. Trimming left V 5 bases short and J 1 base short, with 17 bases between. The CDR3 runs to 16 residues.

The V gene is TRBV6-5, the J gene TRBJ1-5, with 9 positions matching TRBD1. CDR3 length: 14 residues. Trimming at V came to 6 bases and at J to 7 bases, leaving 7 bases not matched to a gene. The germline CDR1 and CDR2 sequences are MNHEY and SVGAGI. CDR3 residues: CASSQGQGGQPQHF. CDR3 coding DNA: TGTGCCAGCAGCCAGGGACAGGGAGGCCAGCCCCAGCATTTT.

This chain links TRBV7-8 with TRBJ1-5; the match to TRBD1 covers 7 bases. This CDR3 has 17 amino acids. Germline CDR1 is SGHVS and CDR2 is FQNEAQ. V shed 4 bases and J 0 bases; nucleotides not matched to a gene: 9. As DNA, the CDR3 is TGTGCCAGCAGCTCGTCGACAGGGAGGTTTAGCAATCAGCCCCAGCATTTT. It codes for CASSSSTGRFSNQPQHF.

Of note for this clone: Within the sample, other DNA sequences also encode this same CDR3. The genes are TRBV15 and TRBJ1-1; no clear D. V was shortened by 0 bases and J by 0 bases, with 5 bases between the two germline ends. Germline CDR1 is LNHNV and CDR2 is YYDKDF (reference sequence). The CDR3 is 14 amino acids. The CDR3 spells CATSRDRLNTEAFF. The CDR3 region has the DNA TGTGCCACCAGCAGAGACAGGCTGAACACTGAAGCTTTCTTT.

Points on this clone: The same CDR3 arises from other DNA sequences in this sample as well. The CDR3 sequence is CASSSQGTDTQYF. The CDR3 nucleotides read TGTGCCAGCAGCTCCCAGGGGACAGATACGCAGTATTTT. This rearrangement joins TRBV2 to TRBJ2-3; maybe TRBD1 (6 bases). Between the trimmed V and J ends, which lost 6 bases and 3 bases, there was a span of 10 bases. Looked up from germline, CDR1 is SNHLY and CDR2 is FYNNEI. This CDR3 comprises 13 residues.

The chain employs TRBV4-3 and TRBJ1-2; possible D gene TRBD1, 5 bases. The CDR3 length is 14 residues. The V end lost 0 bases, the J end lost 1 base, and 6 bases lay between the germline ends. CDR1 and CDR2 from the germline V gene are LGHNA and YSLEER. In DNA, the CDR3 is TGCGCCAGCAGCCAAGATCAGGGTAACTATGGCTACACCTTC. Protein product: CASSQDQGNYGYTF.

The chain employs TRBV3-1 (or the pseudogene TRBV3-2) and TRBJ1-1; tentative D call: TRBD1 (6 bases). The CDR3 sequence is 14 residues long. The germline V gene has CDR1 LGHDT and CDR2 YNNKEL (reference sequence). V was shortened by 4 bases and J by 1 base, with 10 bases between the two germline ends. The CDR3 nucleotides read TGTGCCAGCAGCCTGCGGGGGCAGAACACTGAAGCTTTCTTT. This sequence encodes CASSLRGQNTEAFF.

This chain links TRBV9 with TRBJ2-3; TRBD2 aligns across 12 bases. CDR3 length: 17 amino acids. V shed 4 bases, J shed 4 bases, and the junction held 10 bases outside the gene matches. CDR1 is SGDLS, CDR2 YYNGEE, per germline. DNA for the CDR3: TGTGCCAGCAGCTTTTTGACTAGCGGGGGTATGGCAGATACGCAGTATTTT. Protein sequence: CASSFLTSGGMADTQYF. Combining the CDR3 with reference TRBV9 and TRBJ2-3 gives the whole variable domain DSGVTQTPKHLITATGQRVTLRCSPRSGDLSVYWYQQSLDQGLQFLIQYYNGEERAKGNILERFSAQQFPDLHSELNLSSLELGDSALYFCASSFLTSGGMADTQYFGPGTRLTVL.

Many counts were recorded for this clone. The CDR3 is CASSPGQGDQPQHF. CDR3 sequence (DNA): TGCGCCAGCAGTCCGGGACAGGGGGATCAGCCCCAGCATTTT. V is TRBV10-1 and J is TRBJ1-5; 11 bases align to TRBD1. CDR3 length equals 14 residues. The ends lost 5 bases at V and 5 bases at J; junction bases unmatched: 2. Germline V gene lookup returns CDR1 WNHNN and CDR2 SYGVQD (reference sequence).

The CDR3: CASSYQLAGGSETQYF. The DNA for the CDR3 is TGCGCCAGCAGTTACCAACTAGCGGGGGGTTCAGAGACCCAGTACTTC. V gene TRBV5-1 combines with J gene TRBJ2-5, with 12 bases fitting TRBD2. Germline assignment: CDR1 SGHRS and CDR2 YFSETQ. This CDR3 spans 16 amino acids. Trimming took 5 bases from V and 4 from J; bases not matched to a gene: 9.

The chain uses TRBV14 and TRBJ1-2; no clear D. The CDR3 runs to 13 residues. The V end lost 3 bases, the J end lost 1 base, and 6 bases lay between the germline ends. CDR1 SGHDN and CDR2 FVKESK come from the germline V gene. CDR3 sequence reads: CASSQEINYGYTF. The CDR3 nucleotides read TGTGCCAGCAGCCAGGAGATTAACTATGGCTACACCTTC.

V is TRBV6-2 or TRBV6-3 and J is TRBJ2-1, with 11 nucleotides matching TRBD2. This CDR3 is built from 17 residues. The V gene end was trimmed by 0 bases and the J gene end by 6 bases; junction bases not matched to a gene: 7. Per germline, CDR1 MNHEY and CDR2 SVGEGT. CDR3 DNA: TGTGCCAGCAGTTACTCGGGACTAGCGGTGGTGGGCAATGAGCAGTTCTTC. It yields the protein CASSYSGLAVVGNEQFF.

This chain links TRBV4-3 with TRBJ2-1, with D possibly TRBD2 on 5 matching bases. Germline lookup yields CDR1 LGHNA and CDR2 YSLEER. V was pared by 0 bases and J by 0 bases, with 15 bases between. This CDR3 has 18 residues. CDR3: CASSQDSRAAGSYNEQFF. CDR3 bases: TGCGCCAGCAGCCAAGATTCCCGAGCGGCAGGCTCCTACAATGAGCAGTTCTTC.

The genes are TRBV27 and TRBJ2-2; 9 nucleotides agree with TRBD1. The ends lost 4 bases at V and 4 bases at J; junction bases unmatched: 13. Germline CDR1 and CDR2: MNHEY and SMNVEV (reference sequence). The CDR3 has 18 amino acids. The CDR3 here is CASSSQGPTGGGTGELFF. CDR3 coding DNA: TGTGCCAGCAGTTCCCAGGGCCCCACAGGGGGCGGCACCGGGGAGCTGTTTTTT.

The chain couples TRBV5-1 to TRBJ1-4, with D perhaps matching TRBD1 (6 bases). Germline loops: CDR1 SGHRS, CDR2 YFSETQ. The V end lost 5 bases, the J end lost 3 bases, and 11 bases lay between the germline ends. The CDR3 totals 14 residues. The DNA of the CDR3 is TGCGCCAGCAGAACGACAGGACCTAATGAAAAACTGTTTTTT. It specifies CASRTTGPNEKLFF.